Listed below are T cell receptor beta chains from one sample, sequenced in a study of CD8+ T cells in alopecia areata. Assay: immunoSEQ multiplex PCR; the TCRdb copy retains only in-frame clones and omits some. The sample yields about 150,000 clones, 40% to 65% seen once. Sequencing was performed on CD8+ T cells sorted from blood, taken at week 0. The receptor set was obtained from a human donor with alopecia areata. The CDR3 runs from the conserved cysteine through the conserved F or W. D genes are given only for firm matches. For some rows the clone size is stated as once, few or many, or as a class when expanded; others skip it.

v_gene: TRBV27; d_gene: NA; j_gene: TRBJ1-5; abundance: NA; CDR3aa: CASSLTYSNQPQHF; CDR3nt: TGTGCCAGCAGTTTAACGTATAGCAATCAGCCCCAGCATTTT
v_gene: TRBV4-3; d_gene: NA; j_gene: TRBJ2-1; abundance: few; CDR3aa: CASSQVLGDSYNEQFF; CDR3nt: TGCGCCAGCAGCCAAGTCTTGGGGGACTCCTACAATGAGCAGTTCTTC
v_gene: TRBV25-1; d_gene: NA; j_gene: TRBJ2-3; abundance: NA; CDR3aa: CASSEFSGSSTDTQYF; CDR3nt: TGTGCCAGCAGTGAATTTAGCGGATCTAGCACAGATACGCAGTATTTT
v_gene: TRBV10-3; d_gene: TRBD2; j_gene: TRBJ2-5; abundance: once; CDR3aa: CATSSGEYQETQYF; CDR3nt: TGTGCCACCTCGAGCGGGGAGTACCAAGAGACCCAGTACTTC
v_gene: TRBV30; d_gene: NA; j_gene: TRBJ1-6; abundance: NA; CDR3aa: CAWSPINGPTKPLHF; CDR3nt: TGTGCCTGGAGTCCTATCAACGGGCCAACGAAACCCCTCCACTTT
v_gene: TRBV9; d_gene: NA; j_gene: TRBJ2-3; abundance: NA; CDR3aa: CASSVAGGQSTDTQYF; CDR3nt: TGTGCCAGCAGCGTAGCGGGCGGACAAAGCACAGATACGCAGTATTTT
v_gene: TRBV7-9; d_gene: NA; j_gene: TRBJ1-6; abundance: NA; CDR3aa: CASSPLVWNSPLHF; CDR3nt: TGTGCCAGCAGCCCTCTCGTATGGAATTCACCCCTCCACTTT
v_gene: TRBV30; d_gene: NA; j_gene: TRBJ1-1; abundance: once; CDR3aa: CAWKDSANTEAFF; CDR3nt: TGTGCCTGGAAGGACAGTGCGAACACTGAAGCTTTCTTT
v_gene: TRBV7-2; d_gene: NA; j_gene: TRBJ1-1; abundance: NA; CDR3aa: CASSSLMRTEAFF; CDR3nt: TGTGCCAGCAGCTCCCTAATGAGGACTGAAGCTTTCTTT
v_gene: TRBV20-1; d_gene: TRBD1; j_gene: TRBJ1-2; abundance: NA; CDR3aa: CSASDRGVYTF; CDR3nt: TGCAGTGCTTCCGACAGGGGGGTCTACACCTTC
v_gene: TRBV14; d_gene: NA; j_gene: TRBJ2-7; abundance: NA; CDR3aa: CASSQEEGFTSSYEQYF; CDR3nt: TGTGCCAGCAGCCAAGAAGAGGGCTTCACTAGCTCCTACGAGCAGTACTTC
v_gene: TRBV2; d_gene: NA; j_gene: TRBJ1-1; abundance: few; CDR3aa: CASSEAGTGNTEAFF; CDR3nt: TGTGCCAGCAGTGAAGCAGGGACCGGTAACACTGAAGCTTTCTTT
v_gene: TRBV30; d_gene: NA; j_gene: TRBJ1-1; abundance: NA; CDR3aa: CAWTGLNTEAFF; CDR3nt: TGTGCCTGGACAGGTTTGAACACTGAAGCTTTCTTT
v_gene: TRBV27; d_gene: TRBD1; j_gene: TRBJ1-2; abundance: NA; CDR3aa: CASSLGTGHGYTF; CDR3nt: TGTGCCAGCAGCCTCGGGACAGGCCATGGCTACACCTTC
v_gene: TRBV5-1; d_gene: TRBD2; j_gene: TRBJ2-5; abundance: NA; CDR3aa: CASRSVLAGGPQETQYF; CDR3nt: TGCGCCAGCCGGAGTGTGCTAGCGGGGGGCCCACAAGAGACCCAGTACTTC
v_gene: TRBV10-3; d_gene: NA; j_gene: TRBJ2-7; abundance: NA; CDR3aa: CAISDSQSYEQYF; CDR3nt: TGTGCCATCAGTGATTCTCAATCCTACGAGCAGTACTTC
v_gene: TRBV9; d_gene: NA; j_gene: TRBJ1-6; abundance: once; CDR3aa: CASSVGAGNSPLHF; CDR3nt: TGTGCCAGCAGCGTCGGGGCAGGTAATTCACCCCTCCACTTT
v_gene: TRBV28; d_gene: TRBD2; j_gene: TRBJ2-1; abundance: NA; CDR3aa: CATAPGTSGGNFHEQFF; CDR3nt: TGTGCCACCGCACCCGGGACTAGCGGGGGTAATTTCCATGAGCAGTTCTTC
v_gene: TRBV5-5; d_gene: TRBD2; j_gene: TRBJ2-3; abundance: few; CDR3aa: CASSLVAAGSSTDTQYF; CDR3nt: TGTGCCAGCAGCTTGGTTGCAGCGGGGAGTAGCACAGATACGCAGTATTTT
v_gene: TRBV29-1; d_gene: TRBD2; j_gene: TRBJ2-3; abundance: NA; CDR3aa: CSVPGGYRGALESTDTQYF; CDR3nt: TGCAGCGTTCCCGGGGGGTACCGAGGGGCCCTCGAGAGCACAGATACGCAGTATTTT
v_gene: TRBV29-1; d_gene: NA; j_gene: TRBJ1-2; abundance: few; CDR3aa: CSVEASNFYGYTF; CDR3nt: TGCAGCGTTGAGGCCAGCAACTTCTATGGCTACACCTTC
v_gene: TRBV7-9; d_gene: NA; j_gene: TRBJ2-3; abundance: NA; CDR3aa: CASSLGRFEDTQYF; CDR3nt: TGTGCCAGCAGCTTAGGACGGTTCGAAGATACGCAGTATTTT
v_gene: TRBV6-6; d_gene: NA; j_gene: TRBJ2-1; abundance: many; CDR3aa: CASSYVGDPNEQFF; CDR3nt: TGTGCCAGCAGTTACGTGGGGGACCCCAATGAGCAGTTCTTC
v_gene: TRBV7-8; d_gene: NA; j_gene: TRBJ2-3; abundance: NA; CDR3aa: CASSDLGGSTDTQYF; CDR3nt: TGTGCCAGCAGCGACCTAGGGGGAAGCACAGATACGCAGTATTTT
v_gene: TRBV5-1; d_gene: TRBD1; j_gene: TRBJ1-2; abundance: NA; CDR3aa: CASSPTGTGYGYTF; CDR3nt: TGCGCCAGCAGCCCAACCGGGACAGGTTATGGCTACACCTTC
v_gene: TRBV29-1; d_gene: TRBD1; j_gene: TRBJ2-2; abundance: NA; CDR3aa: CSVESGGENTGELFF; CDR3nt: TGCAGCGTCGAATCAGGGGGAGAGAACACCGGGGAGCTGTTTTTT
v_gene: TRBV7-6; d_gene: NA; j_gene: TRBJ2-7; abundance: NA; CDR3aa: CASSFREYGSEQYF; CDR3nt: TGTGCCAGCAGCTTTCGGGAGTATGGATCCGAGCAGTACTTC
v_gene: TRBV10-2; d_gene: TRBD2; j_gene: TRBJ2-1; abundance: NA; CDR3aa: CASSSGGLYNEQFF; CDR3nt: TGCGCCAGCAGTAGCGGGGGCCTCTACAATGAGCAGTTCTTC
v_gene: TRBV7-3; d_gene: NA; j_gene: TRBJ1-1; abundance: NA; CDR3aa: CASSLYAGRSEAFF; CDR3nt: TGTGCCAGCAGCTTATATGCAGGGAGGTCTGAAGCTTTCTTT
v_gene: TRBV10-3; d_gene: NA; j_gene: TRBJ2-7; abundance: NA; CDR3aa: CAISETGTYEQYF; CDR3nt: TGTGCCATCAGTGAGACCGGGACCTACGAGCAGTACTTC
v_gene: TRBV15; d_gene: NA; j_gene: TRBJ1-5; abundance: once; CDR3aa: CATSTGNQPQHF; CDR3nt: TGTGCCACCAGCACCGGGAATCAGCCCCAGCATTTT
v_gene: TRBV5-1; d_gene: TRBD2; j_gene: TRBJ2-1; abundance: NA; CDR3aa: CASRGGNEQFF; CDR3nt: TGCGCCAGCCGGGGGGGTAATGAGCAGTTCTTC
v_gene: TRBV7-9; d_gene: TRBD2; j_gene: TRBJ2-3; abundance: NA; CDR3aa: CASSLSSGDTDTQYF; CDR3nt: TGTGCCAGCAGCTTATCTAGCGGGGACACAGATACGCAGTATTTT
v_gene: TRBV9; d_gene: TRBD1; j_gene: TRBJ1-2; abundance: NA; CDR3aa: CASSATGGASYGYTF; CDR3nt: TGTGCCAGCAGCGCAACAGGGGGCGCAAGTTATGGCTACACCTTC
v_gene: TRBV30; d_gene: NA; j_gene: TRBJ1-1; abundance: NA; CDR3aa: CAWSPGAAEAFF; CDR3nt: TGTGCCTGGAGTCCTGGGGCGGCAGAAGCTTTCTTT
v_gene: TRBV7-9; d_gene: NA; j_gene: TRBJ2-3; abundance: NA; CDR3aa: CASSPPGVSTDTQYF; CDR3nt: TGTGCCAGCAGCCCCCCCGGGGTTAGCACAGATACGCAGTATTTT
v_gene: TRBV30; d_gene: TRBD2; j_gene: TRBJ2-7; abundance: NA; CDR3aa: CAWSSGTFKIYEQYF; CDR3nt: TGTGCCTGGAGTAGCGGGACTTTCAAAATCTACGAGCAGTACTTC
v_gene: TRBV29-1; d_gene: NA; j_gene: TRBJ1-1; abundance: NA; CDR3aa: CSVADRDTEAFF; CDR3nt: TGCAGCGTGGCAGACAGAGACACTGAAGCTTTCTTT
v_gene: TRBV29-1; d_gene: TRBD1; j_gene: TRBJ2-2; abundance: NA; CDR3aa: CSVETRTGYGTGELFF; CDR3nt: TGCAGCGTTGAGACTAGGACAGGGTATGGCACCGGGGAGCTGTTTTTT
v_gene: TRBV4-3; d_gene: TRBD2; j_gene: TRBJ2-3; abundance: NA; CDR3aa: CASSQDLAGGLADTQYF; CDR3nt: TGCGCCAGCAGCCAAGATCTAGCGGGGGGGCTGGCAGATACGCAGTATTTT
v_gene: TRBV9; d_gene: TRBD1; j_gene: TRBJ1-1; abundance: NA; CDR3aa: CASSADNRGLAEAFF; CDR3nt: TGTGCCAGCAGCGCCGACAACAGGGGACTTGCTGAAGCTTTCTTT
v_gene: TRBV29-1; d_gene: TRBD2; j_gene: TRBJ2-3; abundance: once; CDR3aa: CSVVGGGGTDTQYF; CDR3nt: TGCAGCGTTGTAGGCGGGGGGGGCACAGATACGCAGTATTTT
v_gene: TRBV19; d_gene: NA; j_gene: TRBJ1-1; abundance: NA; CDR3aa: CASSSLLRDASTEAFF; CDR3nt: TGTGCCAGTAGTAGTTTACTCAGGGACGCGAGCACTGAAGCTTTCTTT
v_gene: TRBV30; d_gene: TRBD1; j_gene: TRBJ1-1; abundance: NA; CDR3aa: CAWSVQGYTEAFF; CDR3nt: TGTGCCTGGAGTGTACAGGGGTACACTGAAGCTTTCTTT
v_gene: TRBV15; d_gene: TRBD1; j_gene: TRBJ1-6; abundance: NA; CDR3aa: CATRRDSNSPLHF; CDR3nt: TGTGCCACCAGGCGGGACAGCAATTCACCCCTCCACTTT
v_gene: TRBV11-2; d_gene: NA; j_gene: TRBJ2-3; abundance: few; CDR3aa: CASSFGDTQYF; CDR3nt: TGTGCCAGCAGCTTCGGAGATACGCAGTATTTT
v_gene: TRBV30; d_gene: TRBD2; j_gene: TRBJ2-3; abundance: few; CDR3aa: CAWGQLAGGTDTQYF; CDR3nt: TGTGCCTGGGGACAACTAGCGGGGGGCACAGATACGCAGTATTTT
v_gene: TRBV10-3; d_gene: NA; j_gene: TRBJ2-5; abundance: NA; CDR3aa: CAISDPEQLETQYF; CDR3nt: TGTGCCATCAGTGATCCCGAACAGTTAGAGACCCAGTACTTC
v_gene: TRBV11-2; d_gene: NA; j_gene: TRBJ2-7; abundance: NA; CDR3aa: CASSLKGYEQYF; CDR3nt: TGTGCCAGCAGCTTAAAGGGTTACGAGCAGTACTTC
v_gene: TRBV29-1; d_gene: TRBD1; j_gene: TRBJ1-5; abundance: NA; CDR3aa: CSVRTGGDEAQHF; CDR3nt: TGCAGCGTTCGGACAGGGGGAGATGAGGCCCAGCATTTT
v_gene: TRBV7-8; d_gene: TRBD2; j_gene: TRBJ2-3; abundance: NA; CDR3aa: CASSSSRGLAPTDTQYF; CDR3nt: TGTGCCAGCAGCTCCAGCCGGGGACTAGCCCCCACAGATACGCAGTATTTT
v_gene: TRBV11-1; d_gene: TRBD2; j_gene: TRBJ2-7; abundance: few; CDR3aa: CASSESGAYEQYF; CDR3nt: TGTGCCAGCAGCGAGAGCGGGGCCTACGAGCAGTACTTC
v_gene: TRBV2; d_gene: NA; j_gene: TRBJ1-2; abundance: NA; CDR3aa: CASSEGAGGNYGYTF; CDR3nt: TGTGCCAGCAGTGAAGGCGCCGGCGGCAACTATGGCTACACCTTC